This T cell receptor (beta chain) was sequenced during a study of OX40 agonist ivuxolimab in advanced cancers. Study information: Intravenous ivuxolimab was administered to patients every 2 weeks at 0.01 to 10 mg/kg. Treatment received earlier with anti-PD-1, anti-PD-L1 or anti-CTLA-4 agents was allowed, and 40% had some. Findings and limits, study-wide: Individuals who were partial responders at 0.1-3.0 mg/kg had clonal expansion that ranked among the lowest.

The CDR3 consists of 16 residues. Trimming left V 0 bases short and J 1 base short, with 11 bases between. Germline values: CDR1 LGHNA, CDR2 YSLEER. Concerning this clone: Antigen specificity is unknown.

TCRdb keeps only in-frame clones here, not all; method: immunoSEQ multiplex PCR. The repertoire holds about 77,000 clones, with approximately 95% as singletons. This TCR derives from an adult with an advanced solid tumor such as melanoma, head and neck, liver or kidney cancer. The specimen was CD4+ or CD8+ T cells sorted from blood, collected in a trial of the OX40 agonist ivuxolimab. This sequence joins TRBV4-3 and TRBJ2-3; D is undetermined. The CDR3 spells CASSQEARLGTDTQYF. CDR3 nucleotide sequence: TGCGCCAGCAGCCAAGAAGCCCGGTTGGGCACAGATACGCAGTATTTT.